Each of the 14 T cell receptor beta chains below was sequenced from the same sample in a study of Ad26.COV2.S vaccination and SARS-CoV-2 variants. Assay: immunoSEQ multiplex PCR; the TCRdb copy retains only in-frame clones and omits some. The sample holds 300,000 to 400,000 clones, around 90% seen once. The material sequenced was peripheral blood, taken after recovery from COVID-19. The receptors here all came from a human donor who had recovered from COVID-19.

The chain employs TRBV5-1 and TRBJ1-1; D uncertain. Trimming removed 6 bases from V and 7 bases from J, with 13 bases in between. Germline-derived CDR1 and CDR2 are SGHRS and YFSETQ. The CDR3 loop spans 12 amino acids. Here the CDR3 reads CASTINRGEAFF. CDR3 nucleotides: TGCGCCAGCACTATTAACAGAGGTGAAGCTTTCTTT.

This clone was picked up one time. The CDR3 nucleotides read TGTGCCAGCAGCGCCTCTACAGATACGCAGTATTTT. This gives the protein CASSASTDTQYF. The chain employs TRBV5-4 and TRBJ2-3; D remains ambiguous. V was pared by 4 bases and J by 3 bases, with 6 bases between. In germline, CDR1 is SGHNT, CDR2 YYREEE (reference sequence). This CDR3 region has 12 residues.

V and J are TRBV9 and TRBJ2-3; 7 nucleotides agree with TRBD1. J was trimmed by 3 bases and V by 3 bases; bases with no gene match: 4. This CDR3 contains 14 residues. Germline V gene data show CDR1 as SGDLS and CDR2 as YYNGEE. The CDR3 protein is CASSERTGTDTQYF. The CDR3 nucleotides read TGTGCCAGCAGCGAGAGGACAGGAACAGATACGCAGTATTTT.

In the case of this clone: At one end the junction does not follow the germline gene, possibly because of a read error. The V call is TRBV6-1, the J call TRBJ2-7; D is unresolved. Per germline, CDR1 MNHNS and CDR2 SASEGT. The length of the CDR3 is 15 residues. The CDR3 protein is CASREAISKSYEQYF. The CDR3, as DNA: TGTGCCAGCAGGGAAGCTATTTCGAAGTCCTACGAGCAGTACTTC.

The chain uses TRBV7-9 and TRBJ2-3, with D possibly matching TRBD2 (6 bases). Per germline, CDR1 SEHNR and CDR2 FQNEAQ (reference sequence). V was pared by 5 bases and J by 0 bases, with 12 bases between. CDR3 length: 15 residues. The CDR3 loop is CASSRDFPSTDTQYF. The CDR3 DNA reads as TGTGCCAGCAGCCGGGACTTCCCTAGCACAGATACGCAGTATTTT.

The chain combines TRBV7-8 with TRBJ1-1; D is possibly TRBD1 (5 bases). This CDR3 is built from 15 residues. The germline V and J ends were trimmed by 6 bases and 1 base, with 15 bases remaining between them. The germline gives CDR1 SGHVS, CDR2 FQNEAQ. CDR3 sequence reads: CASSAPGRGNTEAFF. The CDR3 DNA is TGTGCCAGCAGTGCACCGGGACGGGGGAACACTGAAGCTTTCTTT. Variable domain in full (rest from reference TRBV7-8 and TRBJ1-1): GAGVSQSPRYKVAKRGQDVALRCDPISGHVSLFWYQQALGQGPEFLTYFQNEAQLDKSGLPSDRFFAERPEGSVSTLKIQRTQQEDSAVYLCASSAPGRGNTEAFFGQGTRLTVV.

The V and J genes are TRBV5-1 and TRBJ2-7; possibly TRBD2 for D (6 bases). The CDR3 is made up of 16 amino acids. Germline V gene lookup returns CDR1 SGHRS and CDR2 YFSETQ. The germline V and J ends were trimmed by 4 bases and 0 bases, with 17 bases remaining between them. The CDR3 DNA reads TGCGCCAGCAGCCACGTGGGGGGAGGTTCCTCCTACGAGCAGTACTTC. Translation: CASSHVGGGSSYEQYF.

The J gene is TRBJ2-5, the V gene TRBV5-1; D might be TRBD2 (6 bases). The CDR3 length is 15 residues. V lost 6 bases and J lost 4, with 19 bases in between. Germline-derived CDR1 and CDR2 are SGHRS and YFSETQ. Here the CDR3 DNA reads TGCGCCAGCACTCGATCGGGGGAGGCGGGAGAGACCCAGTACTTC. Protein product: CASTRSGEAGETQYF.

The chain uses TRBV19 and TRBJ1-2; D is possibly TRBD1 (6 bases). Trimming took 8 bases from V and 4 from J, leaving 26 bases between them. The CDR3 runs 17 residues. The germline V gene encodes CDR1 LNHDA and CDR2 SQIVND (reference sequence). The CDR3 loop is CASVLDGGGLGGYGYTF. CDR3 DNA: TGTGCCAGTGTTCTCGACGGAGGGGGGCTTGGCGGCTATGGCTACACCTTC.

This chain links TRBV5-1 with TRBJ2-5; D uncertain. The V and J ends lost 0 bases and 2 bases respectively, with 11 bases between them. Germline CDR1 SGHRS, CDR2 YFSETQ. CDR3 length: 15 residues. For the CDR3, the DNA is TGCGCCAGCAGCTTGGCCCCCAATCTTCAAGAGACCCAGTACTTC. Translation gives CASSLAPNLQETQYF.

The chain joins TRBV2 to TRBJ2-2; weak D call: TRBD1 (6 bases). The germline V and J ends were trimmed by 7 bases and 4 bases, with 13 bases remaining between them. CDR3 length equals 14 residues. CDR1 SNHLY and CDR2 FYNNEI come from the germline V gene. The CDR3 here is CASTKGQFTGELFF. The CDR3 coding sequence is TGTGCCAGCACGAAGGGACAATTCACCGGGGAGCTGTTTTTT.

The sample holds a few counts of this clone. The chain has TRBV10-1 and TRBJ2-7; tentative D call: TRBD1 (6 bases). Germline values: CDR1 WNHNN, CDR2 SYGVQD (reference sequence). The length of the CDR3 is 14 residues. Deletions cut 3 bases from V and 4 bases from J, with 13 bases between. The CDR3 DNA sequence: TGCGCCAGCAGTGATGGCAGGGGAATATACGAGCAGTACTTC. Encoded protein: CASSDGRGIYEQYF.

The V and J genes are TRBV28 and TRBJ2-7; D might be TRBD2 (5 bases). The V gene lost 5 bases and the J gene lost 2 bases, with 10 bases spanning the gap. The CDR3 is made up of 13 amino acids. Per the germline V gene, CDR1 is MDHEN and CDR2 is SYDVKM. Here the CDR3 DNA reads TGTGCCAGCAGTGGGGAGCACCCCTACGAGCAGTACTTC. Translating it yields CASSGEHPYEQYF.

The chain has TRBV5-4 and TRBJ1-6, with D perhaps matching TRBD1 (6 bases). The CDR3 is made up of 15 amino acids. The germline V and J ends were trimmed by 0 bases and 7 bases, with 11 bases remaining between them. CDR1 is SGHNT and CDR2 is YYREEE in the germline V gene (reference sequence). The CDR3 here is CASSLAGQWNSPLHF. DNA of the CDR3: TGTGCCAGCAGCTTGGCCGGACAGTGGAATTCACCCCTCCACTTT. Based on the CDR3 plus reference TRBV5-4 and TRBJ1-6, the full variable domain is ETGVTQSPTHLIKTRGQQVTLRCSSQSGHNTVSWYQQALGQGPQFIFQYYREEENGRGNFPPRFSGLQFPNYSSELNVNALELDDSALYLCASSLAGQWNSPLHFGNGTRLTVT.